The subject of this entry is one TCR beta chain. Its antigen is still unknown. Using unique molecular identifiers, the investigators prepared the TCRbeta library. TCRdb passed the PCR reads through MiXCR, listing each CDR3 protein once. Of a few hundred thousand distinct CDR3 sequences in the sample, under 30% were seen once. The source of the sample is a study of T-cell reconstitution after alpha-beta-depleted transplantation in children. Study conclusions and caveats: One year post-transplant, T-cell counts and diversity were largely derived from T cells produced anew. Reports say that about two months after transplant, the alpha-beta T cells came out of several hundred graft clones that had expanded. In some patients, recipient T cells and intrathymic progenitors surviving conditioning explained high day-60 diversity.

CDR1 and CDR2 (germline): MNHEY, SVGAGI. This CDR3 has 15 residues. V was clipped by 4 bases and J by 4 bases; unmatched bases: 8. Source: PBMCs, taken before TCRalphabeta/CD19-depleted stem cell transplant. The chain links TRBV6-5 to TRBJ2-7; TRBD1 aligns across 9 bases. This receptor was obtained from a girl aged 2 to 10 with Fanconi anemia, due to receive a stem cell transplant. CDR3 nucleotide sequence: TGTGCCAGCAGTTGCGGACAGGGGAGAACTTACGAGCAGTACTTC. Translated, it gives CASSCGQGRTYEQYF.